This T cell receptor (beta chain) is drawn from a study of blood T cells in healthy people across ages (dated by TCRdb to the mid-2010s). For the wider study: Template switching captured roughly one uniquely barcoded TCR beta cDNA molecule per two T cells in model experiments. Donors were grouped into four age groups: young (average approximately 16 years), middle-aged (39), aged (about 60) and long-lived (roughly 80). To avoid experimental bias, donors of different ages were distributed randomly across sequencing lanes. The study analyzed two additional independent replicas of 1 million unique cDNA reads from the same blood draw for two donors, one aged 18 to 30 and one aged 80 or older. Age-related changes in TCR beta repertoire diversity were measured in the study by deep sequencing normalized with unique cDNA molecular identifiers.

Systemically healthy Caucasian individuals from Russia, some 36 in total and aged about 6 to 95 years, were included as donors. Each donor gave around 9.8 milliliters of peripheral blood, collected into EDTA-treated Vacutainer tubes. Ficoll-Paque density-gradient centrifugation was used to isolate PBMCs, with at least 6 million per sample. Total RNA was extracted from PBMCs with Trizol reagent, with at least 5.5 micrograms obtained per sample. Naive CD45RAhigh/CD27high T cell percentages were measured by flow cytometry on a PBMC aliquot from every donor. The library was made by 5' RACE. The sequencing machine was an Illumina HiSeq 2500. A second PCR of 7 to 11 cycles was performed with a sample-barcoded 5' primer and a J-beta primer mix. A template-switch 5' adaptor carrying 12 random nucleotides introduced a unique molecular identifier onto each TCR beta cDNA molecule. Each sample yielded at least 3 million CDR3-containing paired-end reads. First-strand cDNA was synthesized from all RNA with the Mint cDNA synthesis kit, primed by a TRBC-specific oligonucleotide. Following uracil-DNA glycosylase treatment, a first 18-cycle PCR with universal primers M1SS and BC2_uni_R was performed on all cDNA. The paper's data handling went like this. For normalization, 1 million high-quality reads were randomly selected from each sample, with every read carrying a distinct molecular identifier. Instead of being binned into consensus sequences, reads that shared molecular identifiers were thrown out. MiTCR, with a Q25 quality threshold and the strictest error-elimination algorithm, was used for CDR3 identification, clonotype clustering and error correction. A nonparametric unseen species model with Euler transformation was used to estimate a lower bound on total TCR beta diversity. TCRdb handled the public reads itself, with Q25 trimming in fastp and clone calling in MiXCR, and kept productive beta chains. Here each entry gathers all rows of one CDR3 protein and keeps the most common genes and DNA. Clone size and V and J calls follow TCRdb, not the original study. The sample has just over 1 million distinct CDR3 sequences on record, 35% to 50% of them singletons. The ten most abundant clones make up approximately 20% of the sample.

The sample holds many counts of this clonotype. The target of this receptor is not known. It has no much larger one-base neighbor in the sample; base qualities were not kept. The study at large found these results: Conclusive comparison of naive and antigen-experienced compartments was prevented by the profiling of bulk unsorted PBMCs. Estimates of total diversity based on one million sequenced T cells were considered lower bounds and underestimates. Because the CMV infection status of the donors was unknown, age-related changes in expanded clonotypes may potentially have been confounded. The percentage of naive T cells measured by flow cytometry correlated strongly with observed TCR beta diversity. Compared with the aged group, more naive CD4+ T cells, fewer expanded clones and increased TCR diversity were shown by the long-lived group, suggesting age selection. As age increased, observed TCR beta diversity per million T cells dropped in a roughly linear way, and a significant reduction was already evident by age 40.

For CDR1 and CDR2, the germline V gene (reference sequence) lists DFQATT and SNEGSKA. The CDR3 spans 15 residues, from the cysteine through the phenylalanine. The kept DNA is CDR3 alone, 45 bases in frame from the first base. V and J are truncated by 7 bases and 6 bases respectively, leaving an intervening sequence of 24 bases. The source of this sequence is a woman aged 60-75 years in good health. Input material: blood. The sequence is built from TRBV20-1 and TRBJ1-2; the D gene is not confidently resolved. In nucleotide form, the sequence is TGCAGTGTTCCCTTCGGAGGCGCCGGTACCCATGGCTACACCTTC. Translated, this is CSVPFGGAGTHGYTF.